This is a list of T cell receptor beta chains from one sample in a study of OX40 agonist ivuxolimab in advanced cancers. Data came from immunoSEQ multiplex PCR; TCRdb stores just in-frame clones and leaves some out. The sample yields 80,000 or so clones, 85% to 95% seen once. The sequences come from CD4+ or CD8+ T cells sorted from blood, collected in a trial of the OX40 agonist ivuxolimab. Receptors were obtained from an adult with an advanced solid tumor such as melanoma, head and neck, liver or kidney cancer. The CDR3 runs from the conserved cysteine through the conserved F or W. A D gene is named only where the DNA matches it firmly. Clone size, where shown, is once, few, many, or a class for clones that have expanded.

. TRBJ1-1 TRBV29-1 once CSVVGVGDTEAFF TGCAGCGTTGTGGGGGTTGGAGACACTGAAGCTTTCTTT
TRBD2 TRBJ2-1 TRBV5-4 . CASSLGLAGSYNEQFF TGTGCCAGCAGCCTAGGACTAGCGGGATCCTACAATGAGCAGTTCTTC
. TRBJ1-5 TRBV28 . CASSSQSPGYSNQPQHF TGTGCCAGCAGTTCCCAATCGCCTGGATATAGCAATCAGCCCCAGCATTTT
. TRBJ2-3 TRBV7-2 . CASSQSPPDTQYF TGTGCCAGCAGCCAATCCCCCCCAGATACGCAGTATTTT
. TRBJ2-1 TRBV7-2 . CASSLAEATYNEQFF TGTGCCAGCAGCTTAGCGGAGGCCACCTACAATGAGCAGTTCTTC
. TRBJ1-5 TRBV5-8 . CASSSIRGGQPQHF TGTGCCAGCAGCTCTATAAGGGGGGGGCAGCCCCAGCATTTT
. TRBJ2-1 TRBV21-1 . CASSNLCLHPPWCGTENEQFF TGTGCCAGCAGCAACCTTTGTCTACACCCTCCGTGGTGCGGGACAGAAAATGAGCAGTTCTTC
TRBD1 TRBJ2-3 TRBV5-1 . CASSSQGDTDTQYF TGCGCCAGCAGCTCTCAGGGGGACACAGATACGCAGTATTTT
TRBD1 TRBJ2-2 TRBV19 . CASSSTLLSGTGRTGELFF TGTGCCAGTAGTAGTACTCTACTATCCGGGACAGGGCGCACCGGGGAGCTGTTTTTT
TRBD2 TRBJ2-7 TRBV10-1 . CASSESTSGSYEQYF TGCGCCAGCAGTGAGTCGACTAGCGGGTCCTACGAGCAGTACTTC
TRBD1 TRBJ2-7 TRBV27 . CASSSHTTGTYLKQYF TGTGCCAGCAGTTCCCATACGACAGGGACCTACTTGAAGCAGTACTTC
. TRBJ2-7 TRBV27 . CASSSRTESIEQYF TGTGCCAGCAGTTCGAGGACAGAGTCGATCGAGCAGTACTTC
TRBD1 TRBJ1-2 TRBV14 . CASSRQGYGYTF TGTGCCAGCAGCCGACAGGGGTATGGCTACACCTTC
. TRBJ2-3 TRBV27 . CASISQLVGNTDTQYF TGTGCCAGCATTTCGCAACTAGTGGGGAACACAGATACGCAGTATTTT
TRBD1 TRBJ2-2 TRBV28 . CASSLRPDRQGLFF TGTGCCAGCAGTCTACGACCCGACCGACAGGGGTTGTTTTTT
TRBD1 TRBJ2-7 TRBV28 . CASTTGGSYEQYF TGTGCCAGCACGACAGGGGGCTCCTACGAGCAGTACTTC
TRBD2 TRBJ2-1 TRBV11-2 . CASSFTSGNGEQFF TGTGCCAGCAGCTTTACTAGCGGGAACGGAGAGCAGTTCTTC
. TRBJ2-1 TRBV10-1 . CASSQGKIGNEQFF TGCGCCAGCAGCCAGGGGAAGATAGGGAATGAGCAGTTCTTC
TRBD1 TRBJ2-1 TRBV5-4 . CASSSRDRAYNEQFF TGTGCCAGCAGCTCCCGGGACAGGGCTTACAATGAGCAGTTCTTC
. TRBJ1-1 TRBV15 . CATSRSPPNTEAFF TGTGCCACCAGCAGGAGCCCCCCGAACACTGAAGCTTTCTTT
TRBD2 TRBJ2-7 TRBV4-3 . CASSQEVLAGSAYEQYF TGCGCCAGCAGCCAAGAGGTACTAGCGGGTTCCGCCTACGAGCAGTACTTC
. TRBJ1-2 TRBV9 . CASSVAGDYGYTF TGTGCCAGCAGCGTAGCTGGTGACTATGGCTACACCTTC
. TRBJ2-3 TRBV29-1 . CSAGHASTDTQYF TGCTCGGCCGGTCACGCTAGCACAGATACGCAGTATTTT
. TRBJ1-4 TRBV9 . CASSVVGGANEKLFF TGTGCCAGCAGCGTAGTCGGGGGGGCTAATGAAAAACTGTTTTTT
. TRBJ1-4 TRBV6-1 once CASSVWGSTNEKLFF TGTGCCAGCAGTGTTTGGGGATCGACTAATGAAAAACTGTTTTTT
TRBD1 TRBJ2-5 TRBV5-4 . CASSADRGSETQYF TGTGCCAGCAGCGCGGACAGGGGTTCGGAGACCCAGTACTTC
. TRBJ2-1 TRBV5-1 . CASSSTGNSYNEQFF TGCGCCAGCAGCTCTACAGGGAACTCCTACAATGAGCAGTTCTTC
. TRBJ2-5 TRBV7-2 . CASSLKETQYF TGTGCCAGCAGCTTAAAAGAGACCCAGTACTTC
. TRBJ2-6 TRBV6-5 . CASSRDMAGANVLTF TGTGCCAGCAGCCGAGACATGGCTGGGGCCAACGTCCTGACTTTC
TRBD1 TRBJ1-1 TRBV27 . CASSSLRQGITTEAFF TGTGCCAGCAGTTCCCTGAGACAGGGTATAACGACTGAAGCTTTCTTT
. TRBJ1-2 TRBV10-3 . CAISTLQDNYGYTF TGTGCCATCAGTACACTCCAGGATAACTATGGCTACACCTTC
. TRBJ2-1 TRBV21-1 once CASSKYNEQFF TGTGCCAGCAGCAAATACAATGAGCAGTTCTTC
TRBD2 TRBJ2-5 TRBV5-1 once CASSLGLAETQYF TGCGCCAGCAGCCTCGGACTAGCGGAGACCCAGTACTTC
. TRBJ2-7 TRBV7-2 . CASSRGRSSYEQYF TGTGCCAGCAGCCGGGGCAGATCCTCCTACGAGCAGTACTTC
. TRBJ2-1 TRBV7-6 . CASSLQGPYNEQFF TGTGCCAGCAGTCTACAGGGTCCGTACAATGAGCAGTTCTTC
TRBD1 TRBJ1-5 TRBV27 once CASRPGTGGNQPQHF TGTGCCAGCAGACCTGGGACAGGGGGTAATCAGCCCCAGCATTTT
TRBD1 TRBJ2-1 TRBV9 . CASSPRDRGYYEQFF TGTGCCAGCAGCCCCCGGGACAGGGGTTACTATGAGCAGTTCTTC